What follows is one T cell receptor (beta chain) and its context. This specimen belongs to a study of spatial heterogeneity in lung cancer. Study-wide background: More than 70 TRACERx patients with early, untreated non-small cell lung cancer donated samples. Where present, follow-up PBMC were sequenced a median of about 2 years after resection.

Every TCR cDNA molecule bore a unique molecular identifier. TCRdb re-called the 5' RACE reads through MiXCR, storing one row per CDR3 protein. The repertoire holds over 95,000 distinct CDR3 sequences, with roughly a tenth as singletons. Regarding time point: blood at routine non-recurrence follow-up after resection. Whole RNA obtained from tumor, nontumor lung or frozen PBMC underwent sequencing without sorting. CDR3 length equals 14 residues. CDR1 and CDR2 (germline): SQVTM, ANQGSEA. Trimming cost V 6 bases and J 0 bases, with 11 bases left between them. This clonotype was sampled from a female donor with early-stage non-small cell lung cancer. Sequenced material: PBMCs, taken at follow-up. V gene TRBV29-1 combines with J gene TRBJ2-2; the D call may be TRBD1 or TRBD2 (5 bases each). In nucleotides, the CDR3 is TGCAGCGTGAGGGGAGTGGCGAACACCGGGGAGCTGTTTTTT. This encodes CSVRGVANTGELFF.